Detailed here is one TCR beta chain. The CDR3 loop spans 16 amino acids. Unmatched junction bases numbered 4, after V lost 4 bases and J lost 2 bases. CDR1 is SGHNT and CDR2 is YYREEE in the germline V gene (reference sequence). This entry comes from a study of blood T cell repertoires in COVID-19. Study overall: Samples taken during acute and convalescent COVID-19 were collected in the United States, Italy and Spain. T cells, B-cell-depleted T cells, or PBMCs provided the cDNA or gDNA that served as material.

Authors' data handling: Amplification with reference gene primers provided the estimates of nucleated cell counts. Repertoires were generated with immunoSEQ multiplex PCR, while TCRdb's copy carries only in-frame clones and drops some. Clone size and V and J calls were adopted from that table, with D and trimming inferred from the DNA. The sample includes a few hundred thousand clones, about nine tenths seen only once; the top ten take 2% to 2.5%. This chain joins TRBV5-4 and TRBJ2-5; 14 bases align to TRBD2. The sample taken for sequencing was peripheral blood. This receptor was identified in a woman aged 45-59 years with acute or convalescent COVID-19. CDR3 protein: CASSPGTSGSQETQYF. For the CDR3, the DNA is TGTGCCAGCAGCCCCGGGACTAGCGGGAGTCAAGAGACCCAGTACTTC.